One and the same sample provided the 11 T cell receptor beta chains below, sequenced in a study of Ad26.COV2.S vaccination and SARS-CoV-2 variants (dated by TCRdb to the early 2020s). Explained via the paper, the treatment or condition label denotes: roughly 20 received Ad26.COV2.S at low or high dose, single or two shots; about 5 received placebo; per-sample allocation not given. For vaccine and placebo recipients, repertoires were sequenced using samples collected on day 63 after the first injection. The receptor library was made with the immunoSEQ multiplex PCR assay. The table comes from immuneACCESS by way of TCRdb, which keeps in-frame sequences with V and J called. Part of the clones is missing from these tables; in studies checked, under half for an unresolved V gene and the rest for unknown reasons. Recorded for this sample are some 350,000 clones; 85% to 90% of them occurred a single time. Roughly 6% of the sample rests with the top ten.

Sequences were derived from peripheral blood, sampled in a trial of Ad26.COV2.S vaccine versus placebo. These receptors were collected from a person between 18 and 59 years old who received the Ad26.COV2.S COVID-19 vaccine or a placebo.

The genes are TRBV4-3 and TRBJ2-3; D is unresolved. Germline CDR1 LGHNA, CDR2 YSLEER. The V end was cut by 0 bases, the J end by 0 bases, with 13 bases between. CDR3 length: 17 amino acids. The chain's CDR3 is CASSQENTQWSTDTQYF. The CDR3 DNA sequence: TGCGCCAGCAGCCAAGAAAATACTCAATGGAGCACAGATACGCAGTATTTT.

The CDR3 protein is CASSLGLQGGYTF. Here the CDR3 DNA reads TGTGCCAGCAGCTTAGGTCTCCAAGGGGGCTACACCTTC. The chain uses TRBV13 and TRBJ1-2, with D unresolved. Germline CDR1 reads PRHDT; CDR2 reads FYEKMQ (reference sequence). Between the trimmed V and J ends, which lost 0 bases and 8 bases, there was a span of 10 bases. The CDR3 extends over 13 amino acids.

The chain carries TRBV30 and TRBJ2-2, with D hard to call. The V gene's germline CDR1 is GTSNPN and CDR2 SVGIG (reference sequence). The CDR3 consists of 13 residues. V was cut by 3 bases and J by 8 bases, with 13 bases left in between. This CDR3 is CAWSPLPTGELFF. The DNA of the CDR3 is TGTGCCTGGAGCCCCCTGCCTACAGGGGAGCTGTTTTTT.

The V call is TRBV30, the J call TRBJ1-2, with 8 bases fitting TRBD1. In germline, CDR1 is GTSNPN, CDR2 SVGIG (reference sequence). CDR3 length: 14 residues. Trimming at V came to 3 bases and at J to 1 base, leaving 4 bases not matched to a gene. Here the CDR3 reads CAWSPTGGNYGYTF. In nucleotides, the CDR3 is TGTGCCTGGAGCCCCACAGGGGGTAACTATGGCTACACCTTC.

This clone was detected a few times. Different DNA sequences within this sample yield the same CDR3. The V call is TRBV12-3 or TRBV12-4, the J call TRBJ1-1; D ambiguous. Trimming cost V 3 bases and J 0 bases, with 2 bases left between them. The CDR3 sequence is 12 residues long. In nucleotides, the CDR3 is TGTGCCAGCAGTTTGGTGAACACTGAAGCTTTCTTT. It translates to CASSLVNTEAFF.

The chain has TRBV7-9 and TRBJ1-2; D remains ambiguous. The CDR3 is 12 amino acids. V lost 3 bases to trimming and J lost 8 bases, with 10 bases between them. Germline loops: CDR1 SEHNR, CDR2 FQNEAQ (reference sequence). The CDR3 loop is CASSFGERGYTF. The CDR3, as DNA: TGTGCCAGCAGCTTCGGGGAGAGGGGCTACACCTTC.

This CDR3 is CASSQKAYIADEQYF. In nucleotides, the CDR3 is TGTGCCAGCAGCCAAAAAGCCTACATAGCAGACGAGCAGTACTTC. J is TRBJ2-7 and V is TRBV5-4; no definite D call. Looked up from germline, CDR1 is SGHNT and CDR2 is YYREEE (reference sequence). The V end lost 4 bases, the J end lost 5 bases, and 19 bases lay between the germline ends. The CDR3 length is 15 residues.

V gene TRBV27 combines with J gene TRBJ2-2; tentative D call: TRBD1 (6 bases). The germline V gene encodes CDR1 MNHEY and CDR2 SMNVEV (reference sequence). Deletions cut 6 bases from V and 6 bases from J, with 17 bases between. The CDR3 is made up of 15 amino acids. The CDR3: CASRLNTGKAGELFF. The DNA for the CDR3 is TGTGCCAGCAGACTTAATACAGGGAAAGCCGGGGAGCTGTTTTTT.

This clone occurred a few times. V gene TRBV5-1 combines with J gene TRBJ1-3; no clear D. The CDR3 sequence is 13 residues long. Per the germline V gene, CDR1 is SGHRS and CDR2 is YFSETQ. V lost 5 bases, J lost 0 bases, and 6 bases lay in between. The CDR3 spells CASRDSSGNTIYF. CDR3 DNA: TGCGCCAGCAGGGACTCCTCTGGAAACACCATATATTTT. The full variable domain, completed using reference TRBV5-1 and TRBJ1-3, is KAGVTQTPRYLIKTRGQQVTLSCSPISGHRSVSWYQQTPGQGLQFLFEYFSETQRNKGNFPGRFSGRQFSNSRSEMNVSTLELGDSALYLCASRDSSGNTIYFGEGSWLTVV.

J is TRBJ2-3 and V is TRBV4-2, with 13 positions matching TRBD2. The V gene end was trimmed by 0 bases and the J gene end by 4 bases; junction bases not matched to a gene: 7. This CDR3 is built from 18 residues. From germline, CDR1 is LGHNA and CDR2 YNFKEQ. The CDR3 protein is CASSQEYRLAGGADTQYF. The CDR3 nucleotides are TGTGCCAGCAGCCAAGAGTACAGACTAGCGGGAGGCGCAGATACGCAGTATTTT.

This chain uses TRBV15 with TRBJ1-2, with D uncertain. The CDR3 has 14 amino acids. Trimming cost V 1 base and J 0 bases, with 6 bases left between them. Germline lookup yields CDR1 LNHNV and CDR2 YYDKDF (reference sequence). The CDR3 is CATSRASPNYGYTF. The CDR3 DNA is TGTGCCACCAGCAGAGCCAGCCCTAACTATGGCTACACCTTC.